The present T cell receptor (beta chain) was sequenced within a study of T-cell reconstitution after alpha-beta-depleted transplantation in children. Study-wide findings and caveats: Expanded graft clones, several hundred of them, were reportedly the source of alpha-beta T cells about two months after transplant.

A library of TCRbeta sequences, prepared with unique molecular identifiers, was generated. Via MiXCR, TCRdb re-called the PCR reads, giving one row per CDR3 protein. This table holds 250,000 to 400,000 distinct CDR3 sequences, around 25% found once. The junction had 3 bases not matched to a gene; V was cut back by 0 bases and J by 7 bases. Germline lookup yields CDR1 SGHRS and CDR2 YFSETQ. The CDR3 has 14 residues. This clonotype was found many times. Its target is not known. The source of this sequence is a male patient between 10 and 17 years old who had a stem cell transplant for acute lymphoblastic leukemia, so the T cells may come from the graft donor. V usage is TRBV5-1 and J usage is TRBJ1-2; 10 positions match TRBD1. This specimen consisted of PBMCs, mostly from graft donor cells, obtained 180 days after TCRalphabeta/CD19-depleted stem cell transplant. CDR3 sequence reads: CASSLGQGALGYTF. CDR3 nucleotide sequence: TGCGCCAGCAGCTTGGGACAGGGGGCGCTTGGCTACACCTTC.